The rows below give T cell receptor beta chains drawn from one sample of a study of blood T cell repertoires in COVID-19. The protocol was immunoSEQ multiplex PCR, while the TCRdb copy is restricted to in-frame clones and leaves out a portion. The data hold around 86,000 clones, with roughly 86% observed a single time. Input material: peripheral blood. These receptors all come from a human donor with acute or convalescent COVID-19. The donor label of this sample is uncertain. CDR3s include the opening cysteine and the closing phenylalanine or tryptophan. Each record gives: D gene, J gene, V gene, clone size, CDR3 DNA, CDR3 protein. The D gene is left open where the match is weak. Some rows have no size entry. The others give once, few or many, or a class for an expanded clone.

D: .; J: TRBJ1-1; V: TRBV28; size: .; DNA: TGTGCCAGCAGTTTCGGGACTGGAAGGGAGTGGACTGAAGCTTTCTTT; CDR3: CASSFGTGREWTEAFF
D: TRBD1; J: TRBJ1-4; V: TRBV9; size: .; DNA: TGTGCCAGCAGCGTAGCCCCCGGGACAGCTAATGAAAAACTGTTTTTT; CDR3: CASSVAPGTANEKLFF
D: .; J: TRBJ1-2; V: TRBV2; size: .; DNA: TGTGCCAGCAGTGATCCCGGACAGCTGATTAACTATGGCTACACCTTC; CDR3: CASSDPGQLINYGYTF
D: .; J: TRBJ1-6; V: TRBV30; size: .; DNA: TGTGCCTGGAGTCTTAGGGGGAATTCACCCCTCCACTTT; CDR3: CAWSLRGNSPLHF
D: .; J: TRBJ2-7; V: TRBV10-1; size: .; DNA: TGCGCCAGCAGTGTGGCCAGGGTCGGTGGGGAGCAGTACTTC; CDR3: CASSVARVGGEQYF
D: .; J: TRBJ2-2; V: TRBV9; size: .; DNA: TGTGCCAGCAGACCCAACAGTAACACCGGGGAGCTGTTTTTT; CDR3: CASRPNSNTGELFF
D: .; J: TRBJ1-5; V: TRBV15; size: .; DNA: TGTGCCACCAGCAGAAGACTCGCGTCTAGCAATCAGCCCCAGCATTTT; CDR3: CATSRRLASSNQPQHF
D: TRBD2; J: TRBJ2-1; V: TRBV5-1; size: .; DNA: TGCGCCAGCAGCTCCGGCCCCGGGGGGGAGCGGGGAGGGGAGCAGTTCTTC; CDR3: CASSSGPGGERGGEQFF
D: .; J: TRBJ2-5; V: TRBV5-1; size: .; DNA: TGCGCCAGCAGTCCACAGGGCCCAGAGACCCAGTACTTC; CDR3: CASSPQGPETQYF
D: TRBD1; J: TRBJ2-3; V: TRBV20-1; size: .; DNA: TGCAGTGCAAGTCAGGGGGCGAGGGCAGATACGCAGTATTTT; CDR3: CSASQGARADTQYF
D: .; J: TRBJ1-1; V: TRBV5-1; size: .; DNA: TGCGCCAGCAGCTTGGATGGGACACTGAACACTGAAGCTTTCTTT; CDR3: CASSLDGTLNTEAFF
D: .; J: TRBJ1-6; V: TRBV7-3; size: .; DNA: TGTGCCAGCAGCTTAGGGGGCAGGTCACCCCTCCACTTT; CDR3: CASSLGGRSPLHF
D: TRBD1; J: TRBJ1-6; V: TRBV11-2; size: .; DNA: TGTGCCACCCGTCCTCCTTGGACAGGGGGCGATTCACCCCTCCACTTT; CDR3: CATRPPWTGGDSPLHF
D: TRBD1; J: TRBJ2-1; V: TRBV9; size: once; DNA: TGTGCCAGCAGCGCGTCGACAGGGTCCTACAATGAGCAGTTCTTC; CDR3: CASSASTGSYNEQFF
D: TRBD2; J: TRBJ2-3; V: TRBV18; size: .; DNA: TGTGCCAGCTCACCACTACTAGCGGGCTACACAGATACGCAGTATTTT; CDR3: CASSPLLAGYTDTQYF
D: TRBD1; J: TRBJ1-5; V: TRBV7-2; size: .; DNA: TGTGCCAGCAACCCGGGACAGGGGGAATCAGAGCCCCAGCATTTT; CDR3: CASNPGQGESEPQHF
D: .; J: TRBJ1-5; V: TRBV24-1; size: .; DNA: TGTGCCACCAGTGATTCCCCACACGGGACACCTGATCAGCCCCAGCATTTT; CDR3: CATSDSPHGTPDQPQHF
D: .; J: TRBJ2-2; V: TRBV24-1; size: .; DNA: TGTGCCACCACGACAGGGGAGAGGGGGGGAACCACCGGGGAGCTGTTTTTT; CDR3: CATTTGERGGTTGELFF
D: .; J: TRBJ2-1; V: TRBV16; size: .; DNA: TGTGCCAGCAGCCATTGGAGGGCACACTCCTACAATGAGCAGTTCTTC; CDR3: CASSHWRAHSYNEQFF
D: TRBD1; J: TRBJ2-6; V: TRBV18; size: .; DNA: TGTGCCAGCTCAGCCTTCACGGGACAGGGGCAAGGTGGGGCCAACGTCCTGACTTTC; CDR3: CASSAFTGQGQGGANVLTF
D: TRBD2; J: TRBJ2-1; V: TRBV2; size: once; DNA: TGTGCCAGCAGATCGGGGGGGAGTTACAATGAGCAGTTCTTC; CDR3: CASRSGGSYNEQFF
D: TRBD1; J: TRBJ1-1; V: TRBV27; size: .; DNA: TGTGCCAGCAGTTTACTAGGGGGCTTGGACACTGAAGCTTTCTTT; CDR3: CASSLLGGLDTEAFF
D: TRBD2; J: TRBJ2-7; V: TRBV7-2; size: .; DNA: TGTGCCAGCAGCTTAGCTGCTGCGGGGGGCTACGAGCAGTACTTC; CDR3: CASSLAAAGGYEQYF
D: .; J: TRBJ1-3; V: TRBV6-1; size: .; DNA: TGTGCCAGCAGTGAAGACGGGTTAGGTGGAAACACCATATATTTT; CDR3: CASSEDGLGGNTIYF
D: .; J: TRBJ2-1; V: TRBV19; size: .; DNA: TGTGCCAGTAGTCTCTACGGCACAGGTTCCTACAATGAGCAGTTCTTC; CDR3: CASSLYGTGSYNEQFF
D: .; J: TRBJ2-7; V: TRBV6-5; size: once; DNA: TGTGCCAGCAGTTGGAACAGGGAAGGAGACGGGCAGTACTTC; CDR3: CASSWNREGDGQYF
D: .; J: TRBJ1-4; V: TRBV30; size: .; DNA: TGTGCCTGGAGTGAGCCTTTAACAACGGGTTTTAATGAAAAACTGTTTTTT; CDR3: CAWSEPLTTGFNEKLFF
D: TRBD2; J: TRBJ2-5; V: TRBV5-1; size: few; DNA: TGCGCCAGCAGTAAGACTAGCGGGGAAGGGGAGACCCAGTACTTC; CDR3: CASSKTSGEGETQYF
D: .; J: TRBJ1-1; V: TRBV11-2; size: .; DNA: TGTGCCAGCAGCTTAGTTTTCTCGGGTAGGACTGAAGCTTTCTTT; CDR3: CASSLVFSGRTEAFF
D: TRBD1; J: TRBJ2-7; V: TRBV14; size: .; DNA: TGTGCCAGCAGCCAAGCCGGGACAGGGAGTGGCGAGCAGTACTTC; CDR3: CASSQAGTGSGEQYF
D: TRBD1; J: TRBJ2-7; V: TRBV4-1; size: .; DNA: TGCGCCAGCAGCCAAGATGGACAGGTAAAATCCTACGAGCAGTACTTC; CDR3: CASSQDGQVKSYEQYF
D: .; J: TRBJ2-7; V: TRBV5-1; size: .; DNA: TGCGCCAGCAGCAGCGGACGGTCGGCCCTTAACGAGCAGTACTTC; CDR3: CASSSGRSALNEQYF
D: .; J: TRBJ2-6; V: TRBV7-2; size: .; DNA: TGTGCCGGGGGGGCAGTCAACTCTGGGGCCAACGTCCTGACTTTC; CDR3: CAGGAVNSGANVLTF
D: .; J: TRBJ1-2; V: TRBV10-3; size: .; DNA: TGTGCCATCAGCTTAGGGGAGGAAAGTGGCTACACCTTC; CDR3: CAISLGEESGYTF
D: TRBD1; J: TRBJ2-7; V: TRBV28; size: .; DNA: TGTGCCAGCAGCGAGGGGACAGTCCCCTACGAGCAGTACTTC; CDR3: CASSEGTVPYEQYF
D: TRBD2; J: TRBJ2-5; V: TRBV9; size: .; DNA: TGTGCCAGCAGCGTAGCCACTAGCGGGGGGCCGAGGGAAGAGACCCAGTACTTC; CDR3: CASSVATSGGPREETQYF
D: TRBD1; J: TRBJ2-7; V: TRBV5-1; size: few; DNA: TGCGCCAGCAGCGTCTCCCCAGGACAGGGTACCTACGAGCAGTACTTC; CDR3: CASSVSPGQGTYEQYF